The source of this TCR beta chain is a study of T cell clonotyping in hematopoietic cell transplantation. Produced via immunoSEQ multiplex PCR; TCRdb's table is partial and in-frame only. The repertoire holds 6,000 or so clones, with 60% to 80% as singletons. Overall study results and limits: At the given depth, recipient repertoires were over 97% de novo clonotypes. After transplant, recipient diversity fell while pathologically expanded clonotypes grew through day 180.

With regard to this clone: Its cognate antigen is unknown.

Germline lookup yields CDR1 SQVTM and CDR2 ANQGSEA. The CDR3 loop spans 15 amino acids. V was clipped by 3 bases and J by 2 bases; unmatched bases: 6. The V call is TRBV29-1, the J call TRBJ2-3, with 9 bases identical to TRBD2. This receptor was identified in a male patient in his 70s who had an allogeneic stem cell transplant from an unrelated donor, so T cells may come from the graft donor. Some clones in this sample may be carry-over from other donors' samples. The specimen was peripheral blood mononuclear cells, collected 180 days after allogeneic stem cell transplant. Here the CDR3 reads CSVDGLAGNTDTQYF. As DNA, the CDR3 is TGCAGCGTTGACGGGCTAGCGGGAAACACAGATACGCAGTATTTT.